The rows below give T cell receptor beta chains drawn from one sample of a study of T cells in Graves' hyperthyroidism and ophthalmopathy. MiXCR, run by TCRdb on the multiplex PCR reads, gives a single entry per CDR3 protein. The sample has 250,000 to 350,000 distinct CDR3 sequences, roughly 22% seen once. The specimen was blood. The receptors shown here come from a man aged 25-45 years with Graves' ophthalmopathy. CDR3s include the opening cysteine and the closing phenylalanine or tryptophan. The D gene is left open where the match is weak. Expanded clones are given a class, and other clones once, few, many or no size at all.

D gene	J gene	clone size	V gene	CDR3 protein	CDR3 DNA
-	TRBJ1-2	-	TRBV28	CASSQLNRYGYTF	TGTGCCAGCAGTCAACTTAATCGCTATGGCTACACCTTC
-	TRBJ2-3	-	TRBV7-2	CASSLELVPDTQYF	TGTGCCAGCAGCTTAGAATTAGTTCCAGATACGCAGTATTTT
-	TRBJ2-2	-	TRBV19	CASRGGPNTGELFF	TGTGCCAGTAGGGGGGGACCGAACACCGGGGAGCTGTTTTTT
TRBD1	TRBJ1-1	-	TRBV29-1	CSVGRGQVTEAFF	TGCAGCGTTGGTAGGGGGCAAGTCACTGAAGCTTTCTTT
TRBD1	TRBJ1-1	-	TRBV5-1	CASSGTGDRSEALF	TGCGCCAGCTCCGGGACAGGGGACCGGAGTGAAGCTCTCTTT
-	TRBJ1-1	few	TRBV30	CAWSLKFRPQGMNTEAFF	TGTGCCTGGAGTTTAAAATTCCGACCCCAGGGGATGAACACTGAAGCTTTCTTT
-	TRBJ2-3	-	TRBV6-1	CASSETTLDTQYF	TGTGCCAGCAGTGAAACGACCCTAGATACGCAGTATTTT
-	TRBJ2-7	many	TRBV2	CASSEDPRVYEQYF	TGTGCCAGCAGTGAGGATCCTAGGGTATACGAGCAGTACTTC
-	TRBJ1-2	many	TRBV12-3/TRBV12-4	CASSPPDSYGYTF	TGTGCCAGCAGTCCCCCCGACAGTTATGGCTACACCTTC
-	TRBJ2-3	many	TRBV11-3	CASSLVGGTDTQYF	TGTGCCAGCAGCTTAGTCGGGGGCACAGATACGCAGTATTTT
TRBD1	TRBJ1-1	-	TRBV7-3	CASSSPAGDRVSLDTEAFF	TGTGCCAGCAGCTCACCGGCGGGGGACAGGGTTTCCTTGGACACTGAAGCTTTCTTT
TRBD1	TRBJ2-7	few	TRBV3-1	CASSQGPTGDSYEQYF	TGTGCCAGCAGCCAAGGCCCCACAGGGGACTCCTACGAGCAGTACTTC
-	TRBJ2-1	-	TRBV27	CASKDSLPHNEQFF	TGTGCCAGCAAGGACTCACTCCCCCACAATGAGCAGTTCTTC
-	TRBJ2-6	few	TRBV7-2	CANSEGSSGANVLTF	TGTGCCAACTCGGAGGGGTCCTCTGGGGCCAACGTCCTGACTTTC
-	TRBJ2-1	-	TRBV20-1	CSAGPLLGNEQFF	TGCAGTGCTGGTCCGCTTTTGGGGAATGAGCAGTTCTTC
-	TRBJ1-1	-	TRBV4-1	CASSQEPRRDTEAFF	TGCGCCAGCAGCCAAGAACCACGGCGGGACACTGAAGCTTTCTTT
-	TRBJ1-1	few	TRBV19	CASSRVWPANTEAFF	TGTGCCAGTAGTAGGGTTTGGCCCGCTAACACTGAAGCTTTCTTT
TRBD1	TRBJ1-5	few	TRBV28	CASSLYKSLLGQRSRQPQHF	TGTGCCAGCAGTTTATACAAGTCCCTGCTGGGACAGCGGAGTAGGCAGCCCCAGCATTTT
-	TRBJ1-2	-	TRBV2	CASSATLYGYTF	TGTGCCAGCAGTGCCACACTGTATGGCTACACCTTC
-	TRBJ1-1	many	TRBV12-3/TRBV12-4	CASSSRGTEAFF	TGTGCCAGCAGCTCTCGGGGGACTGAAGCTTTCTTT
-	TRBJ2-1	few	TRBV24-1	CATSDLGPGRDNEQFF	TGTGCCACCAGTGATTTAGGACCGGGACGTGACAATGAGCAGTTCTTC
-	TRBJ2-2	few	TRBV28	CASSTTGRWAGELFF	TGTGCCAGCAGTACGACCGGGCGCTGGGCCGGGGAGCTGTTTTTT
-	TRBJ2-7	few	TRBV6-5	CASSYGGITSSYEQYF	TGTGCCAGCAGTTACGGCGGGATAACAAGCTCCTACGAGCAGTACTTC
-	TRBJ1-4	-	TRBV12-3/TRBV12-4	CASSLGGTATNEKLFF	TGTGCCAGCAGTTTAGGGGGGACTGCAACTAATGAAAAACTGTTTTTT
-	TRBJ2-5	-	TRBV7-2	CASSLVTSRETQYF	TGTGCCAGCAGCTTAGTTACTAGCCGAGAGACCCAGTACTTC
-	TRBJ1-5	many	TRBV25-1	CASSATGGSQPQHF	TGTGCCAGCAGCGCAACGGGGGGCAGTCAGCCCCAGCATTTT
-	TRBJ2-1	-	TRBV10-1	CASSEYGNRYNEQFF	TGCGCCAGCAGTGAGTACGGGAATCGCTACAATGAGCAGTTCTTC
-	TRBJ2-5	many	TRBV11-2	CASSLGIEETQYF	TGTGCCAGCAGCTTAGGGATAGAGGAGACCCAGTACTTC
-	TRBJ1-6	-	TRBV27	CASSPSRSESLSPLHF	TGTGCCAGCAGTCCCTCTCGGAGTGAAAGTCTCTCACCCCTCCACTTT
-	TRBJ1-5	many	TRBV3-1	CASSQVGTQHF	TGTGCCAGCAGCCAAGTAGGTACCCAGCATTTT
TRBD1	TRBJ1-2	few	TRBV15	CATSREAGQPAYGYTF	TGTGCCACCAGCAGAGAGGCGGGACAGCCGGCCTATGGCTACACCTTC
TRBD1	TRBJ2-7	-	TRBV18	CASSPAEGAPYEQYF	TGTGCCAGCTCACCAGCTGAGGGGGCCCCCTACGAGCAGTACTTC
-	TRBJ2-5	-	TRBV6-1	CASSEGLVETQYF	TGTGCCAGCAGTGAAGGTTTGGTAGAGACCCAGTACTTC
-	TRBJ2-4	-	TRBV6-2/TRBV6-3	CASVRDREIPAKNIQYF	TGTGCCAGCGTCCGGGACCGGGAGATCCCAGCCAAAAACATTCAGTACTTC
-	TRBJ1-1	many	TRBV12-3/TRBV12-4	CASSLSVGGGNTEAFF	TGTGCCAGCAGTTTATCCGTGGGAGGAGGAAACACTGAAGCTTTCTTT
-	TRBJ2-1	few	TRBV3-1	CASSRDKEQFF	TGTGCCAGCAGCAGGGATAAGGAGCAGTTCTTC
-	TRBJ2-1	-	TRBV20-1	CSAGNPNNNEQFF	TGCAGTGCTGGAAACCCGAACAACAATGAGCAGTTCTTC
-	TRBJ2-5	-	TRBV10-3	CAISESILGETQYF	TGTGCCATCAGTGAGTCGATCCTGGGAGAGACCCAGTACTTC
TRBD1	TRBJ2-7	few	TRBV19	CASREAGTGISEQYF	TGTGCCAGTAGAGAAGCCGGGACAGGGATAAGCGAGCAGTACTTC
-	TRBJ2-7	-	TRBV10-3	CATGGSYEQYF	TGTGCCACCGGAGGATCCTACGAGCAGTACTTC
TRBD1	TRBJ2-3	many	TRBV7-3	CASSFGTGTNTDTQYF	TGTGCCAGCAGCTTCGGGACAGGGACCAACACAGATACGCAGTATTTT
-	TRBJ1-1	many	TRBV20-1	CSARDKSLGTEAFF	TGCAGTGCTAGAGATAAGAGTTTGGGCACTGAAGCTTTCTTT
TRBD2	TRBJ2-5	many	TRBV20-1	CSVPGTSGRRRETQYF	TGCAGCGTTCCAGGGACTAGCGGCAGGCGGCGGGAGACCCAGTACTTC
TRBD2	TRBJ2-3	few	TRBV20-1	CSAPHTLAGATDTQYF	TGCAGTGCTCCCCATACTCTAGCGGGAGCTACAGATACGCAGTATTTT
-	TRBJ2-2	many	TRBV7-8	CASSLERAGGNTGELFF	TGTGCCAGCAGCTTAGAGAGGGCTGGCGGGAACACCGGGGAGCTGTTTTTT
-	TRBJ1-1	many	TRBV27	CASSLGFGGSEAFF	TGTGCCAGCAGTTTAGGGTTTGGGGGATCTGAAGCTTTCTTT
-	TRBJ2-1	-	TRBV7-2	CASSLESAVSSYNKQFF	TGTGCCAGCAGCTTAGAGTCGGCGGTTAGCTCCTACAATAAGCAGTTCTTC
-	TRBJ2-7	many	TRBV3-1	CASSQGPAYEQYF	TGTGCCAGCAGCCAAGGTCCAGCATACGAGCAGTACTTC